A selection of T cell receptor beta chains follows, all from one sample in a study of glioma-infiltrating T cells. TCRdb fed the multiplex PCR reads into MiXCR, producing one record per CDR3 protein. The repertoire has around 90,000 distinct CDR3 sequences, about 37% of them found once; the top ten carry around two fifths. The material sequenced was glioma tissue, nonneoplastic brain tissue, or PBMCs (not recorded which). These receptors were taken from a human donor with low-grade glioma or glioblastoma, undergoing nonglioma brain surgery, or in good health (not recorded which). The CDR3 runs from the conserved cysteine through the conserved F or W. A D gene is named only where the DNA matches it firmly. Not all rows give a size; the values are once, few, many and, for expanded clones, a class.

len: 13
d_gene: NA
abundance: many
v_gene: TRBV10-3
CDR3aa: CATWGAELYEQYF

len: 16
d_gene: TRBD1
abundance: many
v_gene: TRBV24-1
CDR3aa: CATSDSTGTGLRTQYF

len: 15
d_gene: TRBD2
abundance: many
v_gene: TRBV19
CDR3aa: CASSILAGVSYEQYF

len: 15
d_gene: TRBD1
abundance: NA
v_gene: TRBV9
CDR3aa: CASSVDVTGGTEAFF

len: 13
d_gene: NA
abundance: NA
v_gene: TRBV29-1
CDR3aa: CSVEDKGYNEQFF

len: 15
d_gene: TRBD1
abundance: many
v_gene: TRBV19
CDR3aa: CASSIPGQGKNIQYF

len: 13
d_gene: NA
abundance: many
v_gene: TRBV28
CDR3aa: CAINLRAQETQYF

len: 15
d_gene: TRBD1
abundance: NA
v_gene: TRBV7-2
CDR3aa: CASSLTGGNDSPFHF

len: 15
d_gene: TRBD1
abundance: NA
v_gene: TRBV6-2/TRBV6-3
CDR3aa: CASRADRGGNQPQHF

len: 13
d_gene: NA
abundance: many
v_gene: TRBV6-1
CDR3aa: CASKQGGYNEQFF

len: 15
d_gene: TRBD2
abundance: many
v_gene: TRBV5-1
CDR3aa: CASSFTSGGAGEQYF

len: 16
d_gene: NA
abundance: many
v_gene: TRBV19
CDR3aa: CASSILMLANTGELFF

len: 13
d_gene: TRBD1
abundance: NA
v_gene: TRBV5-1
CDR3aa: CASTRTGAHEQYF

len: 15
d_gene: NA
abundance: many
v_gene: TRBV28
CDR3aa: CASRRRVLSNQPQHF

len: 15
d_gene: TRBD1
abundance: few
v_gene: TRBV5-6
CDR3aa: CASSSRDREVNTIYF

len: 19
d_gene: TRBD2
abundance: many
v_gene: TRBV3-1
CDR3aa: CASSRTSGSSLAGANVLTF

len: 14
d_gene: NA
abundance: many
v_gene: TRBV3-1
CDR3aa: CASSPSGINEKLFF

len: 14
d_gene: NA
abundance: NA
v_gene: TRBV12-3/TRBV12-4
CDR3aa: CASSFDGGWPEAFF

len: 14
d_gene: TRBD1
abundance: many
v_gene: TRBV20-1
CDR3aa: CSASTGGLTGELFF

len: 17
d_gene: NA
abundance: many
v_gene: TRBV4-1
CDR3aa: CASSQEREPSYNSPLHF

len: 17
d_gene: NA
abundance: many
v_gene: TRBV28
CDR3aa: CASSKRTGPRHTDTQYF

len: 16
d_gene: NA
abundance: few
v_gene: TRBV11-3
CDR3aa: CASSPYQLDGGETQYF

len: 16
d_gene: TRBD1
abundance: many
v_gene: TRBV4-2
CDR3aa: CASSQGGTVRPDTQYF

len: 13
d_gene: NA
abundance: many
v_gene: TRBV7-9
CDR3aa: CASSLGQNQPQHF

len: 14
d_gene: TRBD1
abundance: NA
v_gene: TRBV5-1
CDR3aa: CASMGQVNTGELFF

len: 15
d_gene: TRBD1
abundance: many
v_gene: TRBV6-1
CDR3aa: CASRLRDRVGQPQHF

len: 17
d_gene: NA
abundance: many
v_gene: TRBV7-2
CDR3aa: CASSLLRREKATDTQYF